The 8 T cell receptor beta chains given below trace back to one sample, sequenced in a study of blood T cell repertoires in COVID-19. The data were produced by immunoSEQ multiplex PCR, yet TCRdb's version contains in-frame clones alone and is incomplete. The sample has some 300,000 clones; almost 90% are singletons. Sequencing input: peripheral blood. The receptor set was obtained from a woman aged 40 to 50 with COVID-19, enrolled during active disease.

This clone was detected once. The chain combines TRBV2 with TRBJ1-3; D is uncertain. The germline V gene encodes CDR1 SNHLY and CDR2 FYNNEI. The V gene lost 6 bases and the J gene lost 1 base, with 7 bases spanning the gap. The CDR3 is 13 amino acids. CDR3 in amino acids: CASRDTSGNTIYF. In DNA, the CDR3 is TGTGCCAGCAGAGACACTTCTGGAAACACCATATATTTT.

The chain joins TRBV25-1 to TRBJ2-2; D might be TRBD1 (5 bases). The CDR3 contains 17 residues. The germline V gene encodes CDR1 MGHDK and CDR2 SYGVNS. V was cut by 6 bases and J by 5 bases, with 22 bases left in between. The CDR3 loop reads CASSRLIRSQGTGELFF. The CDR3 DNA is TGTGCCAGCAGCCGTCTTATACGTTCCCAGGGTACCGGGGAGCTGTTTTTT. The variable domain in full, completed from reference TRBV25-1 and TRBJ2-2, reads EADIYQTPRYLVIGTGKKITLECSQTMGHDKMYWYQQDPGMELHLIHYSYGVNSTEKGDLSSESTVSRIRTEHFPLTLESARPSHTSQYLCASSRLIRSQGTGELFFGEGSRLTVL.

Comment on this clone: The sample contains more than one DNA sequence encoding this CDR3. V is TRBV27 and J is TRBJ2-1; unclear D gene. CDR1 MNHEY and CDR2 SMNVEV come from the germline V gene (reference sequence). Trimming cost V 6 bases and J 0 bases, with 15 bases left between them. The CDR3 runs to 16 residues. The DNA for the CDR3 is TGTGCCAGCAGCAATAGTGGGCCTCACTCCTACAATGAGCAGTTCTTC. Its translation: CASSNSGPHSYNEQFF.

This clone was seen more than once but under ten times. V and J are TRBV7-9 and TRBJ1-5; D gene unclear. V was cut by 4 bases and J by 0 bases, with 4 bases left in between. Germline V gene sequence: CDR1 SEHNR, CDR2 FQNEAQ (reference sequence). This CDR3 region has 13 residues. CDR3 DNA sequence: TGTGCCAGCAGCTCAGGTAGCAATCAGCCCCAGCATTTT. Amino acids: CASSSGSNQPQHF. Filled out from reference TRBV7-9 and TRBJ1-5, the complete variable domain reads DTGVSQNPRHKITKRGQNVTFRCDPISEHNRLYWYRQTLGQGPEFLTYFQNEAQLEKSRLLSDRFSAERPKGSFSTLEIQRTEQGDSAMYLCASSSGSNQPQHFGDGTRLSIL.

The chain employs TRBV14 and TRBJ1-2; 8 bases line up with TRBD1. The CDR3 spans 15 residues. Germline CDR1 is SGHDN and CDR2 is FVKESK. V lost 4 bases, J lost 0 bases, and 4 bases stayed unmatched. The CDR3 nucleotides are TGTGCCAGCAGCCCCACAGGGGGGCCTAACTATGGCTACACCTTC. Translated, it gives CASSPTGGPNYGYTF.

The chain recombines TRBV18 with TRBJ1-1; 9 bases are shared with TRBD1. CDR3 length: 16 amino acids. The J segment lost 1 base and the V segment lost 5 bases, leaving 8 bases of the junction unmatched. From germline, CDR1 is KGHSH and CDR2 LQKENI. The CDR3 loop is CASSERTGVGNTEAFF. CDR3 bases: TGTGCCAGCTCAGAGAGGACAGGGGTCGGGAACACTGAAGCTTTCTTT.

This chain links TRBV5-6 with TRBJ1-4; no firm D call. Germline CDR1 SGHDT, CDR2 YYEEEE. The CDR3 sequence is 12 residues long. V was trimmed by 4 bases and J by 5 bases, leaving 6 bases between them. CDR3 sequence reads: CASSRINEKLFF. CDR3 in DNA: TGTGCCAGCAGCCGTATCAATGAAAAACTGTTTTTT.

The chain recombines TRBV27 with TRBJ1-4; D is undetermined. V was shortened by 3 bases and J by 8 bases, with 13 bases between the two germline ends. CDR1 is MNHEY, CDR2 SMNVEV, per germline (reference sequence). There are 14 residues in the CDR3. This chain's CDR3 is CASSFSWPPEKLFF. CDR3 DNA sequence: TGTGCCAGCAGTTTCTCTTGGCCCCCGGAAAAACTGTTTTTT.